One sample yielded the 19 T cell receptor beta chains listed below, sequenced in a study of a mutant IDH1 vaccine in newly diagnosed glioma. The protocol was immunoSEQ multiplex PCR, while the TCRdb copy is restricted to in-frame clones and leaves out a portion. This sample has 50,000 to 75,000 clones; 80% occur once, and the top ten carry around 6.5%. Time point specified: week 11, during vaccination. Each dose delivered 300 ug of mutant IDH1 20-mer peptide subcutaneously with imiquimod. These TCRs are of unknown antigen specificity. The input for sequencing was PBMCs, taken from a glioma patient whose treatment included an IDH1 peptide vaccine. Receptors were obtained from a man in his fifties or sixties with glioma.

The CDR3 DNA is TGTGCCAGCAGTCTTAGCGGGGGGGCCTACGAGCAGTACTTC. Translated, it gives CASSLSGGAYEQYF. This chain connects TRBV6-1 to TRBJ2-7, with 11 bases matching TRBD2. Per germline, CDR1 MNHNS and CDR2 SASEGT. Trimming removed 5 bases from V and 2 bases from J; junction bases left unmatched: 2. CDR3 length: 14 amino acids.

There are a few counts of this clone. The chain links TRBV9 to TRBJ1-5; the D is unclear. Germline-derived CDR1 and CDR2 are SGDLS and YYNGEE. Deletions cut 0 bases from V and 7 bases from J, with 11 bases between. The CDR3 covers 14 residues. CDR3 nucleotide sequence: TGTGCCAGCAGCGTAGTGATACCCGGCCAGCCCCAGCATTTT. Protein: CASSVVIPGQPQHF.

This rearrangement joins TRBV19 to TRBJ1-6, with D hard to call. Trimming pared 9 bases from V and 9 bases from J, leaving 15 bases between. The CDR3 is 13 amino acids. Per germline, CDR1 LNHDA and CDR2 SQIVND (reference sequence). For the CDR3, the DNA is TGTGCCAGCCAGGCCCGGGGTGGTTCACCCCTCCACTTT. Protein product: CASQARGGSPLHF.

CDR3 region: CASSIVPNEKLFF. The CDR3 DNA reads as TGTGCCAGTAGTATCGTGCCTAATGAAAAACTGTTTTTT. The chain is built from TRBV19 and TRBJ1-4; D is unclear. This CDR3 has 13 residues. V lost 3 bases, J lost 3 bases, and 5 bases lay in between. The germline V gene encodes CDR1 LNHDA and CDR2 SQIVND (reference sequence).

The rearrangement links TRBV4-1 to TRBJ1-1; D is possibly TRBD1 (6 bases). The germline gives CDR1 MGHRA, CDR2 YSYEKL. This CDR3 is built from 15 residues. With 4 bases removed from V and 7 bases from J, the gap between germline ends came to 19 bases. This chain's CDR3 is CASSLLATGLSEAFF. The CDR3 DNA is TGCGCCAGCAGCCTCCTCGCTACAGGGTTGAGTGAAGCTTTCTTT.

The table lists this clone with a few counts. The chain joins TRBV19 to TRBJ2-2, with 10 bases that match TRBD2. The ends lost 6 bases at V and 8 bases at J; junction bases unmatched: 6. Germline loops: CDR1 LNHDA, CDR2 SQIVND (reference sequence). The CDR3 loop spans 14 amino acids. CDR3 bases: TGTGCCAGTAGGGATAGCGGGAGGCCAGGGGAGCTGTTTTTT. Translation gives CASRDSGRPGELFF.

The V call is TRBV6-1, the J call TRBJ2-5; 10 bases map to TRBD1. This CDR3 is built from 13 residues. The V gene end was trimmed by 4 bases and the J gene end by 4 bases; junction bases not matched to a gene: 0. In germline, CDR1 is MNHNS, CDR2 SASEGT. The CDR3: CASSGQGAETQYF. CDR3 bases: TGTGCCAGCAGTGGACAGGGGGCAGAGACCCAGTACTTC.

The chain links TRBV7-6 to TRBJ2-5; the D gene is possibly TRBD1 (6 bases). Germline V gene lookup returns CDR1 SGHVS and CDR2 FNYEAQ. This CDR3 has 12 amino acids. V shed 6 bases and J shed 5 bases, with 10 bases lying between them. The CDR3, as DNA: TGTGCCAGCAGATTTACAGGGGAGACCCAGTACTTC. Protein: CASRFTGETQYF.

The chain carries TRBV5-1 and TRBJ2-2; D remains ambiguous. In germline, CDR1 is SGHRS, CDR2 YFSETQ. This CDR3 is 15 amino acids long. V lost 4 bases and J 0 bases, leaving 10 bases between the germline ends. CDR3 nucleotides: TGCGCCAGCAGCCCACAAGACGCGAACACCGGGGAGCTGTTTTTT. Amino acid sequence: CASSPQDANTGELFF.

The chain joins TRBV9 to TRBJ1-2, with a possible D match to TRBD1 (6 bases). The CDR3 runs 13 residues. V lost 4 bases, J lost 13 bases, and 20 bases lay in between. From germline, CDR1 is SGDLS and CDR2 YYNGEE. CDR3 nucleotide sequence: TGTGCCAGCAGCTTTAAGGTGCCGGACAGCCCCACCTTC. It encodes CASSFKVPDSPTF.

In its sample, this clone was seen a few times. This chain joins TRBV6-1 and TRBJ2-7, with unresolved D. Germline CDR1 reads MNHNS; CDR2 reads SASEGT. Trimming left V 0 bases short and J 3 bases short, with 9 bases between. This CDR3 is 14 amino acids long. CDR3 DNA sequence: TGTGCCAGCAGTGAAGCTGTCAGAGGCTACGAGCAGTACTTC. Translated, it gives CASSEAVRGYEQYF.

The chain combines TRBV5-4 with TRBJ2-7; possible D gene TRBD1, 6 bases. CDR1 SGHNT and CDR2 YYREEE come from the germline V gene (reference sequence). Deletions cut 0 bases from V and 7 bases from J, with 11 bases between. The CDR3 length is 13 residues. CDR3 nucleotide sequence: TGTGCCAGCAGCTTGGCGGCAGGGGAAGAGCAGTACTTC. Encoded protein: CASSLAAGEEQYF. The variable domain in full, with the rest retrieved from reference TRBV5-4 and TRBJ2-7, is ETGVTQSPTHLIKTRGQQVTLRCSSQSGHNTVSWYQQALGQGPQFIFQYYREEENGRGNFPPRFSGLQFPNYSSELNVNALELDDSALYLCASSLAAGEEQYFGPGTRLTVT.

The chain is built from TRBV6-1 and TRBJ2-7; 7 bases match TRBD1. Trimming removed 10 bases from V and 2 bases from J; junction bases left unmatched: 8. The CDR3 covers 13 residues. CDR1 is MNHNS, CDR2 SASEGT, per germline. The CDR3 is CAIRGPGPYEQYF. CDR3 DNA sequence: TGTGCCATAAGGGGGCCAGGGCCCTACGAGCAGTACTTC.

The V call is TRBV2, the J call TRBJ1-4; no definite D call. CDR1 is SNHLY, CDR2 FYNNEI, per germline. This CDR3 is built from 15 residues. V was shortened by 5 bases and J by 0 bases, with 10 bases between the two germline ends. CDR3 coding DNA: TGTGCCAGCAGTTTACGCCAGGCAACTAATGAAAAACTGTTTTTT. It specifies CASSLRQATNEKLFF.

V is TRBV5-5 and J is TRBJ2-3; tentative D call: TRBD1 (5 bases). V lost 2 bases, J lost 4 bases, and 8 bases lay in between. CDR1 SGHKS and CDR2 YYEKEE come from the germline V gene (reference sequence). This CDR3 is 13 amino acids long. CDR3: CASSFQGPDTQYF. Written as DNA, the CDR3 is TGTGCCAGCAGCTTTCAGGGTCCAGATACGCAGTATTTT.

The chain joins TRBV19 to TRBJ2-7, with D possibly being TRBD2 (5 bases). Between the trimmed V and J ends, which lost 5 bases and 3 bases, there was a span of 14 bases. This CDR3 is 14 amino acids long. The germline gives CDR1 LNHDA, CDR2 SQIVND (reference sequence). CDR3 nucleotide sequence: TGTGCCAGTAGTTCGGAACCGGCGGGCTACGAGCAGTACTTC. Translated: CASSSEPAGYEQYF.

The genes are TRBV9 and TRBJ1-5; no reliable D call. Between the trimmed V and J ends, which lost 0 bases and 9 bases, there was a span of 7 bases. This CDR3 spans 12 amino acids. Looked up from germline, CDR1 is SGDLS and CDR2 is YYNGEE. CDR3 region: CASSVEGGPQHF. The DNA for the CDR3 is TGTGCCAGCAGCGTAGAAGGTGGGCCCCAGCATTTT.

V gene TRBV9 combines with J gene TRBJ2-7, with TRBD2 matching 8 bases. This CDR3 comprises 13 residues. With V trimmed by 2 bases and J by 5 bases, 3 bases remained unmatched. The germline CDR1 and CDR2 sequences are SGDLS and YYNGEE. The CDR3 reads CASSVREENEQYF. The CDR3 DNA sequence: TGTGCCAGCAGCGTGCGGGAGGAGAACGAGCAGTACTTC.

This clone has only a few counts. The CDR3 loop is CAWSVREKLFF. CDR3 DNA sequence: TGTGCCTGGAGTGTACGAGAAAAACTGTTTTTT. The chain employs TRBV30 and TRBJ1-4; the D is unclear. Trimming stripped 0 bases from V and 8 bases from J, with 4 bases between. Germline CDR1 and CDR2: GTSNPN and SVGIG (reference sequence). The CDR3 consists of 11 residues. Based on the CDR3 plus reference TRBV30 and TRBJ1-4, the full variable domain is SQTIHQWPATLVQPVGSPLSLECTVEGTSNPNLYWYRQAAGRGLQLLFYSVGIGQISSEVPQNLSASRPQDRQFILSSKKLLLSDSGFYLCAWSVREKLFFGSGTQLSVL.